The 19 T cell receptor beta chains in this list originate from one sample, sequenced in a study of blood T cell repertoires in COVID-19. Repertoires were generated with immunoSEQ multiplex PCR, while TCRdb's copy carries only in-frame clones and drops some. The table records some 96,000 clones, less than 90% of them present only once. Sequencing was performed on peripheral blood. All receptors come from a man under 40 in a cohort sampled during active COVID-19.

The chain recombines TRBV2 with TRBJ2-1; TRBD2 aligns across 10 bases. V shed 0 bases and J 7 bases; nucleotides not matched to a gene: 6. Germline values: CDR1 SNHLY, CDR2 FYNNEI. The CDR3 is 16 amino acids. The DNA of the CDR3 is TGTGCCAGCAGTGAAGCGCGGCTAGCGGGGGTTAATGAGCAGTTCTTC. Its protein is CASSEARLAGVNEQFF.

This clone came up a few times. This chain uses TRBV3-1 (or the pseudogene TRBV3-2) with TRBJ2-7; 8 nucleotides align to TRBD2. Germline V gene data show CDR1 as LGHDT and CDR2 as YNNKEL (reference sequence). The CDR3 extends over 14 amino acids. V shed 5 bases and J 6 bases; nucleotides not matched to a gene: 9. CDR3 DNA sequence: TGTGCCAGCAGCAGTGTTAGCGGGGTGGGCGAGCAGTACTTC. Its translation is CASSSVSGVGEQYF.

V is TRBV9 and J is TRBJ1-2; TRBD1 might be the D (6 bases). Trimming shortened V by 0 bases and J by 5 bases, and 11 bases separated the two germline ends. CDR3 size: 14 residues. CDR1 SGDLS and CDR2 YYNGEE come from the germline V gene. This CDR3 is CASSVAGQGYGYTF. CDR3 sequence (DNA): TGTGCCAGCAGCGTAGCGGGGCAGGGGTATGGCTACACCTTC.

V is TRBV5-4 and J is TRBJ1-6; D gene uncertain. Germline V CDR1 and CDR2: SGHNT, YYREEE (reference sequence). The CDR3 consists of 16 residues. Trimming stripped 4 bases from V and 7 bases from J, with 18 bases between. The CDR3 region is CASSRQVAQANSPLHF. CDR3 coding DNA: TGTGCCAGCAGCCGTCAGGTCGCGCAAGCAAATTCACCCCTCCACTTT.

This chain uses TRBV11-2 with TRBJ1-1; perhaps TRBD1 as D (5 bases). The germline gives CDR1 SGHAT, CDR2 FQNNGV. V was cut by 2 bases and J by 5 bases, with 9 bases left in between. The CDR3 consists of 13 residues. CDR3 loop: CASSLLRGTEAFF. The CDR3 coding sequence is TGTGCCAGCAGCTTATTGCGGGGGACTGAAGCTTTCTTT.

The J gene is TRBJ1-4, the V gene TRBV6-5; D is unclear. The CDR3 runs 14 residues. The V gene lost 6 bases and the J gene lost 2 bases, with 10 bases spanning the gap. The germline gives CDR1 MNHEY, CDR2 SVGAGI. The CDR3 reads CASSPGTTNEKLFF. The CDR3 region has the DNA TGTGCCAGCAGCCCGGGTACGACTAATGAAAAACTGTTTTTT.

CDR3: CASGGFGNTIYF. The CDR3, as DNA: TGTGCCTCAGGGGGCTTTGGAAACACCATATATTTT. The chain recombines TRBV28 with TRBJ1-3; TRBD1 matches at 8 bases. Germline V CDR1 and CDR2: MDHEN, SYDVKM. V lost 11 bases, J lost 3 bases, and 3 bases stayed unmatched. The CDR3 has 12 amino acids.

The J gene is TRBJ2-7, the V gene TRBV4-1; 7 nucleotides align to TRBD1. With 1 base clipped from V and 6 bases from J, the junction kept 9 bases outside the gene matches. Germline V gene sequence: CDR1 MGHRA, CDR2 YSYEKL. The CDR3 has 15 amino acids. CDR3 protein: CASSQGPGQLREQYF. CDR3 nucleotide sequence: TGCGCCAGCAGCCAAGGGCCGGGACAGCTTCGCGAGCAGTACTTC.

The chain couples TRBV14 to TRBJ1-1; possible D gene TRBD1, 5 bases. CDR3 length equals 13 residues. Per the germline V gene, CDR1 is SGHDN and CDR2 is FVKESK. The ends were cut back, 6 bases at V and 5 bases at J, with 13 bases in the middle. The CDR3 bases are TGTGCCAGCAGTTCGACCAGGGTTACTGAAGCTTTCTTT. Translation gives CASSSTRVTEAFF.

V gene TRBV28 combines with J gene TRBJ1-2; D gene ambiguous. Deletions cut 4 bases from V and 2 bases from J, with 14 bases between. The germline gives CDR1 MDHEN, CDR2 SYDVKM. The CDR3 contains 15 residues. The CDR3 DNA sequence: TGTGCCAGCAGTTCCCAACCCACAATAAACTATGGCTACACCTTC. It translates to CASSSQPTINYGYTF.

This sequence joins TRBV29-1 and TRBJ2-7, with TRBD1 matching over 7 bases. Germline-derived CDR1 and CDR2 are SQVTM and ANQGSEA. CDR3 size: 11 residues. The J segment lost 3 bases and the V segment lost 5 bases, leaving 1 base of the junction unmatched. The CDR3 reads CSVRTGYEQYF. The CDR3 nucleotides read TGCAGCGTTCGGACAGGCTACGAGCAGTACTTC.

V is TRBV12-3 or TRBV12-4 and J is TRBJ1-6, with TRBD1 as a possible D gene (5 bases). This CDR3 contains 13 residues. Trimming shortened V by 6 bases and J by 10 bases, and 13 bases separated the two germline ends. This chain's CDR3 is CASSLGLSSPLHF. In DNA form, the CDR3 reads TGTGCCAGCAGCCTGGGGCTGTCCTCACCCCTCCACTTT.

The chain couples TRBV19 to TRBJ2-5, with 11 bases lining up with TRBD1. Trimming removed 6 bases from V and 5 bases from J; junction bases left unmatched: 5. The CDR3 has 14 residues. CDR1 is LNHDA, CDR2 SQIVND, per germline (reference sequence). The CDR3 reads CASSKGQGDETQYF. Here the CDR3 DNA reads TGTGCCAGTAGCAAGGGACAGGGGGACGAGACCCAGTACTTC.

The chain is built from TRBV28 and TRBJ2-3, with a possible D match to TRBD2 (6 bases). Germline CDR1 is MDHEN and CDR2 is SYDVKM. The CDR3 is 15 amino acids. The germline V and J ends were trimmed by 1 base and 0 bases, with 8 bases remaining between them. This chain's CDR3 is CASSLSGDSTDTQYF. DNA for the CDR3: TGTGCCAGCAGTTTATCGGGGGATAGCACAGATACGCAGTATTTT.

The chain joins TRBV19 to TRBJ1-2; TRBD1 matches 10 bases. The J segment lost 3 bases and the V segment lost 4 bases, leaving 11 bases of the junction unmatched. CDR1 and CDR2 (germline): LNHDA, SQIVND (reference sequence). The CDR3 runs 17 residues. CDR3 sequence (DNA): TGTGCCAGTAGTAATTCGCCACGGGACAGGGGCCACTATGGCTACACCTTC. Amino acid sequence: CASSNSPRDRGHYGYTF.

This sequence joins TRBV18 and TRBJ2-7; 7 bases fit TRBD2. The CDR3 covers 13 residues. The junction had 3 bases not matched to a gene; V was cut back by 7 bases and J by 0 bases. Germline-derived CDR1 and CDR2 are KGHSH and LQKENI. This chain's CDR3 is CASCPGGSYEQYF. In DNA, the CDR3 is TGTGCCAGCTGCCCGGGGGGCTCCTACGAGCAGTACTTC.

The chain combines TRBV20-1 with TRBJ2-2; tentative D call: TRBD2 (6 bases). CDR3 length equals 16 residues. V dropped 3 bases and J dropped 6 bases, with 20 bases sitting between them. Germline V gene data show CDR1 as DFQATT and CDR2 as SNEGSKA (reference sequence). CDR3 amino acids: CSASRRASVRAGELFF. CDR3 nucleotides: TGCAGTGCTAGTAGGCGGGCTAGCGTTCGGGCCGGGGAGCTGTTTTTT.

The CDR3: CASSLGGVNGYTF. CDR3 nucleotide sequence: TGTGCCAGCAGTTTAGGGGGGGTTAATGGCTACACCTTC. The chain joins TRBV27 to TRBJ1-2; possibly TRBD1 for D (5 bases). V lost 2 bases and J 6 bases, leaving 10 bases between the germline ends. Germline CDR1 and CDR2: MNHEY and SMNVEV (reference sequence). The CDR3 covers 13 residues.

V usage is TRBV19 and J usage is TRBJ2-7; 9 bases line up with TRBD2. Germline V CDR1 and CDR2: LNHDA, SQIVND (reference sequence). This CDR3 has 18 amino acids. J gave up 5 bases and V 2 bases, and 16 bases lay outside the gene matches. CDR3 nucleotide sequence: TGTGCCAGTAGTATAACGCTTTATTCCGGGACTAGCAGTGACGAGCAGTACTTC. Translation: CASSITLYSGTSSDEQYF.